The clone carrying this TCR beta chain was seen more than once but under ten times. Its target is unknown. In the library, individual cDNA molecules carried attached unique molecular identifiers. MiXCR was run by TCRdb on the 5' RACE reads, yielding one entry per CDR3 protein. This sample has 25,000 to 35,000 distinct CDR3 sequences; 5.7% occur once, and the top ten carry about 5.8%. V was cut by 5 bases and J by 8 bases, with 13 bases left in between. The germline V gene encodes CDR1 SGHTA and CDR2 FQGTGA. The CDR3 extends over 13 amino acids. This sample was taken from a study of early T cells in non-severe SARS-CoV-2 infection. Whole-study findings and limits: Clonotype matching in VDJdb favored anti-spike CD8 responses and did not capture private and CD4 specificities.

This chain connects TRBV7-3 to TRBJ2-1, with D possibly TRBD1 on 6 matching bases. Source material: whole blood. The receptor was isolated from an adult who was a healthcare worker with PCR-confirmed SARS-CoV-2 infection or an uninfected control (not recorded which). In nucleotides, the CDR3 is TGTGCCAGCAGCCCCCCTGGGGGCCATGAGCAGTTCTTC. This gives the protein CASSPPGGHEQFF.